Listed below are T cell receptor beta chains from one sample, sequenced in a study of control samples from healthy donors and cancer patients. The table came from immunoSEQ multiplex PCR; TCRdb's copy has only in-frame clones and leaves some out. The table includes over 150,000 clones, 90% detected once. The specimen was blood. All receptors derive from a woman aged 45 to 65 in good health. CDR3s include the opening cysteine and the closing phenylalanine or tryptophan. A D gene is named only where the DNA matches it firmly. Only some rows state a clone size, as once, few, many or a class for expanded clones.

j_call cdr3_length v_call d_call clone_size cdr3_aa cdr3_nt
TRBJ1-2 13 TRBV5-1 TRBD1 - CASSEGQPYGYTF TGCGCCAGCAGCGAGGGACAGCCATATGGCTACACCTTC
TRBJ1-5 13 TRBV11-2 - - CASTQGGNQPQHF TGTGCCAGCACCCAAGGGGGCAATCAGCCCCAGCATTTT
TRBJ1-2 14 TRBV3-1/TRBV3-2 - - CASSQDTGTYGYTF TGTGCCAGCAGCCAAGATACAGGTACCTATGGCTACACCTTC
TRBJ1-2 12 TRBV7-9 - - CASSLQSGGYTF TGTGCCAGCAGCCTCCAATCGGGGGGCTACACCTTC
TRBJ1-1 12 TRBV19 - - CASSIRNTEAFF TGTGCCAGTAGTATAAGGAACACTGAAGCTTTCTTT
TRBJ1-3 15 TRBV19 - - CASEPTGRFGNTIYF TGTGCCAGCGAACCAACAGGGAGGTTTGGAAACACCATATATTTT
TRBJ2-2 17 TRBV25-1 TRBD1 - CASTASPGGRIVGELFF TGTGCCAGCACCGCGTCCCCAGGGGGCCGGATAGTTGGGGAGCTGTTTTTT
TRBJ1-1 16 TRBV18 - few CASSLNGPTMNTEAFF TGTGCCAGCTCACTTAACGGTCCCACCATGAACACTGAAGCTTTCTTT
TRBJ2-5 14 TRBV28 - once CASSWGRYQETQYF TGTGCCAGCAGTTGGGGCAGGTACCAAGAGACCCAGTACTTC
TRBJ1-4 14 TRBV30 - - CAWSLSPADEKLFF TGTGCCTGGAGTCTAAGCCCCGCCGATGAAAAACTGTTTTTT
TRBJ1-2 13 TRBV27 - - CASSPSVGYGYTF TGTGCCAGCAGTCCCTCGGTAGGGTATGGCTACACCTTC
TRBJ2-1 15 TRBV5-4 TRBD2 - CASRPGTSGNNEQFF TGTGCCAGCAGACCCGGGACTAGCGGAAACAATGAGCAGTTCTTC
TRBJ2-5 13 TRBV27 - - CASSLSGLETQYF TGTGCCAGCAGTTTATCGGGCTTGGAGACCCAGTACTTC
TRBJ2-3 16 TRBV24-1 TRBD2 - CATSLSSGGTGDTQYF TGTGCCACCAGTCTCTCTAGCGGGGGGACGGGAGATACGCAGTATTTT
TRBJ2-7 15 TRBV4-3 - - CASSPNPGSSYEQYF TGCGCCAGCAGCCCTAACCCGGGTAGCTCCTACGAGCAGTACTTC
TRBJ2-1 12 TRBV18 - - CASSPEYREQFF TGTGCCAGCTCACCAGAATACAGGGAGCAGTTCTTC
TRBJ2-7 16 TRBV5-1 TRBD1 - CASSYSRTGVTYEQYF TGCGCCAGCAGCTACTCCCGGACAGGGGTTACCTACGAGCAGTACTTC
TRBJ2-5 15 TRBV5-4 TRBD1 - CASSTGQGFVETQYF TGTGCCAGCAGCACAGGACAGGGTTTTGTAGAGACCCAGTACTTC
TRBJ1-3 13 TRBV6-5 - once CASIEYSGNTIYF TGTGCCAGCATAGAATACTCTGGAAACACCATATATTTT
TRBJ1-4 14 TRBV6-6 - - CASSYSGRNEKLFF TGTGCCAGCAGTTACTCGGGGCGGAATGAAAAACTGTTTTTT
TRBJ2-1 16 TRBV9 - - CASSAFDGGLGNEQFF TGTGCCAGCAGCGCCTTCGACGGGGGGCTGGGGAATGAGCAGTTCTTC
TRBJ2-3 15 TRBV19 - - CASSMGRRITDTQYF TGTGCCAGTAGTATGGGGCGGAGGATCACAGATACGCAGTATTTT
TRBJ2-7 16 TRBV27 - few CASSQTGGGWSYEQYF TGTGCCAGCAGCCAAACAGGAGGGGGCTGGTCATACGAGCAGTACTTC
TRBJ1-5 18 TRBV12-5 TRBD1 - CASVPKQTDREGGQPQHF TGTGCTAGTGTACCCAAGCAAACAGACAGGGAGGGGGGACAGCCCCAGCATTTT
TRBJ1-5 14 TRBV18 TRBD1 - CASSPGQTNQPQHF TGTGCCAGCTCACCGGGACAGACCAATCAGCCCCAGCATTTT